This TCR beta chain is drawn from a study of Ad26.COV2.S vaccination and SARS-CoV-2 variants. Across the study: Administration of Ad26.COV2.S was intramuscular, either once or twice 56 days apart. Overall study results and limits: In vaccinated individuals, spike-specific CD8+ and CD4+ T cell responses reportedly displayed substantial breadth. From the TCR breadth and depth analyses, total T cell responses may have been underestimated.

Using immunoSEQ multiplex PCR, the repertoire was profiled, and TCRdb retains in-frame clones only, with some absent. This sample carries roughly 450,000 clones, around 90% of them seen once, and the ten largest clones take more than 10%. As to this clone: Its target is not known.

As for treatment: 15 to 20 received Ad26.COV2.S at low or high dose, single or two shots; about 5 received placebo; per-sample allocation not given. It was on day 63 after the first vaccine or placebo injection that samples were taken. The source material was peripheral blood, sampled in a trial of Ad26.COV2.S vaccine versus placebo. This sequence originates from a person aged 18 to 65 who received the Ad26.COV2.S COVID-19 vaccine or a placebo.

The CDR3 here is CASSFFGSAGITDTQYF. CDR3 DNA sequence: TGTGCCAGCAGTTTCTTTGGTTCGGCGGGAATCACAGATACGCAGTATTTT. The V gene is TRBV28, the J gene TRBJ2-3; D perhaps matches TRBD2 (6 bases). The length of the CDR3 is 17 residues. V dropped 3 bases and J dropped 2 bases, with 18 bases sitting between them. Germline CDR1 reads MDHEN; CDR2 reads SYDVKM.